Listed below are T cell receptor beta chains from one sample, sequenced in a study of blood T cell repertoires in COVID-19. The assay was immunoSEQ multiplex PCR, and TCRdb's table has in-frame clones only and misses some. The table has fewer than 250,000 clones, under 85% seen once. Sequenced input: peripheral blood. The receptors originated from a human donor in a cohort sampled during active COVID-19. CDR3s include the opening cysteine and the closing phenylalanine or tryptophan. Fields, in order: J gene, D gene, V gene, clone size, CDR3 DNA, CDR3 protein. D genes are given only for firm matches. Only part of the rows carry a size: once, few, many, or a class if the clone is expanded.

j_gene: TRBJ2-5; d_gene: NA; v_gene: TRBV24-1; abundance: NA; CDR3nt: TGTGCCACCAGTGATTTAGCGGAGACCCAGTACTTC; CDR3aa: CATSDLAETQYF
j_gene: TRBJ2-1; d_gene: NA; v_gene: TRBV29-1; abundance: NA; CDR3nt: TGCAGCGCCGTGACAGTTCTCTCCTACAATGAGCAGTTCTTC; CDR3aa: CSAVTVLSYNEQFF
j_gene: TRBJ1-1; d_gene: NA; v_gene: TRBV5-1; abundance: few; CDR3nt: TGCGCCAGCAGCTTGTCCCAGAACACTGAAGCTTTCTTT; CDR3aa: CASSLSQNTEAFF
j_gene: TRBJ2-2; d_gene: TRBD2; v_gene: TRBV7-9; abundance: NA; CDR3nt: TGTGCCAGCAGAGCCGCCGGGGGGTTGTTGAGCGGGGAGCTGTTTTTT; CDR3aa: CASRAAGGLLSGELFF
j_gene: TRBJ1-5; d_gene: NA; v_gene: TRBV6-5; abundance: NA; CDR3nt: TGTGCCAGCAGTTACTATGGAGCGGGGAGCAATCAGCCCCAGCATTTT; CDR3aa: CASSYYGAGSNQPQHF
j_gene: TRBJ2-5; d_gene: NA; v_gene: TRBV7-2; abundance: NA; CDR3nt: TGTGCCAGCAGCTTATCAATCCTGGCAGAGACCCAGTACTTC; CDR3aa: CASSLSILAETQYF
j_gene: TRBJ2-1; d_gene: TRBD1; v_gene: TRBV19; abundance: NA; CDR3nt: TGTGCCAGTGCTCCCGGGACAGGGGCCAATGAGCAGTTCTTC; CDR3aa: CASAPGTGANEQFF
j_gene: TRBJ1-4; d_gene: NA; v_gene: TRBV4-2; abundance: NA; CDR3nt: TGTGCCAGCAGCCAAGATATTCAGGGATTAACTAATGAAAAACTGTTTTTT; CDR3aa: CASSQDIQGLTNEKLFF
j_gene: TRBJ1-4; d_gene: NA; v_gene: TRBV7-9; abundance: few; CDR3nt: TGTGCCAGCGGTCGACATCAAGGTGATGAAAAACTGTTTTTT; CDR3aa: CASGRHQGDEKLFF
j_gene: TRBJ2-3; d_gene: TRBD2; v_gene: TRBV4-1; abundance: NA; CDR3nt: TGCGCCAGCAGCCAAGAGGGCGGGAGTTACACAGATACGCAGTATTTT; CDR3aa: CASSQEGGSYTDTQYF
j_gene: TRBJ1-1; d_gene: NA; v_gene: TRBV30; abundance: NA; CDR3nt: TGTGCCTGGAGCATTAGAAACAGGGCTGAAGCTTTCTTT; CDR3aa: CAWSIRNRAEAFF
j_gene: TRBJ2-3; d_gene: NA; v_gene: TRBV27; abundance: few; CDR3nt: TGTGCCAGCCGGACAGGGCAGGGAGGGGATACGCAGTATTTT; CDR3aa: CASRTGQGGDTQYF
j_gene: TRBJ2-3; d_gene: TRBD2; v_gene: TRBV7-2; abundance: NA; CDR3nt: TGTGCCAGCAGCCCGGGGGGTTCAGATACGCAGTATTTT; CDR3aa: CASSPGGSDTQYF
j_gene: TRBJ1-2; d_gene: TRBD1; v_gene: TRBV12-3/TRBV12-4; abundance: NA; CDR3nt: TGTGCCAGCAGTCTAGGCCAGGGGGCCCACTACACCTTC; CDR3aa: CASSLGQGAHYTF
j_gene: TRBJ2-7; d_gene: TRBD2; v_gene: TRBV14; abundance: NA; CDR3nt: TGTGCCAGCAGCCAAGAATTGACTAGCCGACCCTACGAGCAGTACTTC; CDR3aa: CASSQELTSRPYEQYF
j_gene: TRBJ1-5; d_gene: NA; v_gene: TRBV18; abundance: NA; CDR3nt: TGTGCCAGCTCACCAGGCGGCACATCCCAAAGAGCCCAGCATTTT; CDR3aa: CASSPGGTSQRAQHF
j_gene: TRBJ2-3; d_gene: NA; v_gene: TRBV24-1; abundance: NA; CDR3nt: TGTGCCACCAGTGACGCACAGGGTCGTGGCGACACAGATACGCAGTATTTT; CDR3aa: CATSDAQGRGDTDTQYF
j_gene: TRBJ1-5; d_gene: NA; v_gene: TRBV5-6; abundance: NA; CDR3nt: TGTGCCAGCAGCTCGAGACAGTTCAATCAGCCCCAGCATTTT; CDR3aa: CASSSRQFNQPQHF
j_gene: TRBJ2-7; d_gene: NA; v_gene: TRBV5-5; abundance: NA; CDR3nt: TGTGCCAGCAGCTTGGGGTACCAGGACGAGCAGTACTTC; CDR3aa: CASSLGYQDEQYF
j_gene: TRBJ1-5; d_gene: NA; v_gene: TRBV3-1/TRBV3-2; abundance: NA; CDR3nt: TGTGCCAGCAGCCATGGGGCGGCGGGCAATCAGCCCCAGCATTTT; CDR3aa: CASSHGAAGNQPQHF
j_gene: TRBJ1-6; d_gene: NA; v_gene: TRBV2; abundance: NA; CDR3nt: TGTGCCAGCAGTTCGACGGGGAATTCACCCCTCCACTTT; CDR3aa: CASSSTGNSPLHF
j_gene: TRBJ1-2; d_gene: NA; v_gene: TRBV3-1/TRBV3-2; abundance: NA; CDR3nt: TGTGCCAGCAGCCCGACCACCTCAGGGAACTATGGCTACACCTTC; CDR3aa: CASSPTTSGNYGYTF
j_gene: TRBJ2-1; d_gene: TRBD1; v_gene: TRBV11-2; abundance: NA; CDR3nt: TGTGCCAGCAGCTTTGCCGGGACAGGGCTCTCCTACAATGAGCAGTTCTTC; CDR3aa: CASSFAGTGLSYNEQFF
j_gene: TRBJ1-6; d_gene: NA; v_gene: TRBV7-2; abundance: NA; CDR3nt: TGTGCCAGCAACAACGGACTTAATTCACCCCTCCACTTT; CDR3aa: CASNNGLNSPLHF
j_gene: TRBJ2-2; d_gene: TRBD1; v_gene: TRBV4-1; abundance: NA; CDR3nt: TGCGCCACCACTCCGGGACAGGGGGCCTTGGACACCGGGGAGCTGTTTTTT; CDR3aa: CATTPGQGALDTGELFF
j_gene: TRBJ2-5; d_gene: TRBD2; v_gene: TRBV5-4; abundance: NA; CDR3nt: TGTGCCAGCAGCTCGAATAGCGGGAGAGGGCAAGAGACCCAGTACTTC; CDR3aa: CASSSNSGRGQETQYF
j_gene: TRBJ2-1; d_gene: NA; v_gene: TRBV6-5; abundance: NA; CDR3nt: TGTGCCAGCAGTTCCCCCAGTAGAGACTACTACAATGAGCAGTTCTTC; CDR3aa: CASSSPSRDYYNEQFF
j_gene: TRBJ2-5; d_gene: NA; v_gene: TRBV15; abundance: NA; CDR3nt: TGTGCCACCAGCAGAGAGCAGATACAAGAGACCCAGTACTTC; CDR3aa: CATSREQIQETQYF
j_gene: TRBJ2-2; d_gene: TRBD1; v_gene: TRBV6-4; abundance: few; CDR3nt: TGTGCCAACAGGGGCTCGAACACCGGGGAGCTGTTTTTT; CDR3aa: CANRGSNTGELFF
j_gene: TRBJ2-5; d_gene: NA; v_gene: TRBV29-1; abundance: NA; CDR3nt: TGCAGCGTTCTCCCTAGGAGAGGTGGGACCCAGTACTTC; CDR3aa: CSVLPRRGGTQYF
j_gene: TRBJ1-1; d_gene: TRBD1; v_gene: TRBV5-8; abundance: once; CDR3nt: TGTGCCAGCAGCTTGGCCGCCGGGACAGGGGGAACTGAAGCTTTCTTT; CDR3aa: CASSLAAGTGGTEAFF
j_gene: TRBJ2-1; d_gene: NA; v_gene: TRBV7-3; abundance: NA; CDR3nt: TGTGCCAGCAGCTTAGGAGGGGGGGGCGGAGGGGAGCAGTTCTTC; CDR3aa: CASSLGGGGGGEQFF
j_gene: TRBJ1-2; d_gene: NA; v_gene: TRBV5-6; abundance: NA; CDR3nt: TGTGCCAGCAGCCAGGCATTCGGCTACACCTTC; CDR3aa: CASSQAFGYTF
j_gene: TRBJ2-1; d_gene: TRBD1; v_gene: TRBV7-6; abundance: NA; CDR3nt: TGTGCCAGCAGCTCGCAACCGTCCGGGACAGGGAATAATGAGCAGTTCTTC; CDR3aa: CASSSQPSGTGNNEQFF
j_gene: TRBJ1-3; d_gene: NA; v_gene: TRBV24-1; abundance: NA; CDR3nt: TGTGCCACCAGTGATGGCGGTCAGTCGGGCTCTGGAAACACCATATATTTT; CDR3aa: CATSDGGQSGSGNTIYF
j_gene: TRBJ1-5; d_gene: NA; v_gene: TRBV5-1; abundance: NA; CDR3nt: TGCGCCAGCAGCATCCGGGGGGATGGGAATCAGCCCCAGCATTTT; CDR3aa: CASSIRGDGNQPQHF
j_gene: TRBJ2-7; d_gene: TRBD2; v_gene: TRBV24-1; abundance: NA; CDR3nt: TGTGCCACCAGTGAAGCGGGAGACTCCTACGAGCAGTACTTC; CDR3aa: CATSEAGDSYEQYF
j_gene: TRBJ2-3; d_gene: TRBD2; v_gene: TRBV4-1; abundance: NA; CDR3nt: TGCGCCAGCAGCCAAGATTGGGACTACGATCGCACAGATACGCAGTATTTT; CDR3aa: CASSQDWDYDRTDTQYF